The 32 T cell receptor beta chains below were found in one sample sequenced in a study of siplizumab effects on memory and regulatory T cells. This table comes from immunoSEQ multiplex PCR, and its TCRdb copy is limited to in-frame clones, with some not included. The table lists roughly 18,000 clones, approximately 46% of them singletons. The mixed lymphocyte reaction cells were held in coculture (37°C) for over 5 days. Their antigen targets remain unknown. Sequenced input: CFSE-low (dividing) CD4+ T cells sorted from an allogeneic mixed lymphocyte reaction. The receptor source for this set is a human donor in good health; the cells came from an allogeneic mixed lymphocyte reaction.

The V and J genes are TRBV9 and TRBJ2-5; unclear D gene. The CDR3 is 11 amino acids. Trimming stripped 3 bases from V and 0 bases from J, with 0 bases between. Germline V CDR1 and CDR2: SGDLS, YYNGEE. The CDR3 loop is CASSDQETQYF. In DNA, the CDR3 is TGTGCCAGCAGCGACCAAGAGACCCAGTACTTC.

This clone occurred once. The genes are TRBV5-1 and TRBJ1-1; D perhaps matches TRBD1 (6 bases). CDR3 length: 14 amino acids. With 0 bases removed from V and 5 bases from J, the gap between germline ends came to 11 bases. The germline gives CDR1 SGHRS, CDR2 YFSETQ. The CDR3 DNA reads TGCGCCAGCAGCTTGGGGCAGGGGAGGACTGAAGCTTTCTTT. It yields the protein CASSLGQGRTEAFF. The whole variable domain, filled in from reference TRBV5-1 and TRBJ1-1, reads KAGVTQTPRYLIKTRGQQVTLSCSPISGHRSVSWYQQTPGQGLQFLFEYFSETQRNKGNFPGRFSGRQFSNSRSEMNVSTLELGDSALYLCASSLGQGRTEAFFGQGTRLTVV.

This clone is medium-sized in the sample. V is TRBV28 and J is TRBJ2-5; no definite D call. The V end lost 3 bases, the J end lost 5 bases, and 19 bases lay between the germline ends. The CDR3 length is 16 residues. CDR1 is MDHEN and CDR2 is SYDVKM in the germline V gene. CDR3 protein: CASSFMRTFGRETQYF. The CDR3, as DNA: TGTGCCAGCAGTTTTATGCGCACTTTTGGTCGCGAGACCCAGTACTTC. The full variable domain, rest sourced from reference TRBV28 and TRBJ2-5, is DVKVTQSSRYLVKRTGEKVFLECVQDMDHENMFWYRQDPGLGLRLIYFSYDVKMKEKGDIPEGYSVSREKKERFSLILESASTNQTSMYLCASSFMRTFGRETQYFGPGTRLLVL.

The chain combines TRBV18 with TRBJ2-1; D perhaps matches TRBD2 (5 bases). Germline-derived CDR1 and CDR2 are KGHSH and LQKENI. V was shortened by 3 bases and J by 5 bases, with 8 bases between the two germline ends. This CDR3 comprises 13 residues. Written as DNA, the CDR3 is TGTGCCAGCTCACCTGGACTCGACAATGAGCAGTTCTTC. Translating it yields CASSPGLDNEQFF.

The V call is TRBV5-4, the J call TRBJ1-2; perhaps TRBD1 as D (5 bases). CDR1 is SGHNT, CDR2 YYREEE, per germline (reference sequence). V shed 4 bases and J shed 5 bases, with 9 bases lying between them. The CDR3 has 12 amino acids. The CDR3 sequence: CASSPGGYGYTF. The CDR3 region has the DNA TGTGCCAGCAGCCCGGGGGGGTATGGCTACACCTTC.

V usage is TRBV7-9 and J usage is TRBJ2-3; 8 bases match TRBD2. CDR3 length: 15 amino acids. Germline V gene data show CDR1 as SEHNR and CDR2 as FQNEAQ (reference sequence). The V and J ends lost 3 bases and 1 base, in that order; junction bases with no gene match: 3. CDR3 in amino acids: CASSFRGGGTDTQYF. The DNA for the CDR3 is TGTGCCAGCAGCTTCCGGGGGGGTGGCACAGATACGCAGTATTTT.

The gene calls are TRBV4-1 and TRBJ1-3; no clear D gene. V shed 1 base and J shed 2 bases, with 6 bases lying between them. The V gene's germline CDR1 is MGHRA and CDR2 YSYEKL. The CDR3 runs to 14 residues. CDR3 protein: CASSQATAGNTIYF. Here the CDR3 DNA reads TGCGCCAGCAGCCAAGCCACTGCTGGAAACACCATATATTTT.

The V and J genes are TRBV5-1 and TRBJ1-1; maybe TRBD1 (6 bases). Germline V CDR1 and CDR2: SGHRS, YFSETQ. The CDR3 contains 15 residues. Trimming cost V 4 bases and J 5 bases, with 18 bases left between them. The CDR3 nucleotides are TGCGCCAGCAGCCTAACGGGGGGCAGCACTACTGAAGCTTTCTTT. The encoded protein is CASSLTGGSTTEAFF.

This clone was observed a few times. The genes are TRBV18 and TRBJ1-5; 12 bases are a match to TRBD1. The junction had 7 bases not matched to a gene; V was cut back by 4 bases and J by 3 bases. This CDR3 spans 17 amino acids. Germline V gene lookup returns CDR1 KGHSH and CDR2 LQKENI. DNA of the CDR3: TGTGCCAGCTCACGGATTTCGGGACAGGGGGCCAATCAGCCCCAGCATTTT. It translates to CASSRISGQGANQPQHF.

This chain uses TRBV5-1 with TRBJ2-7, with D hard to call. CDR1 SGHRS and CDR2 YFSETQ come from the germline V gene. The CDR3 runs to 15 residues. The V end lost 1 base, the J end lost 3 bases, and 14 bases lay between the germline ends. The CDR3 loop reads CASSLTGQQIYEQYF. Here the CDR3 DNA reads TGCGCCAGCAGCTTGACCGGCCAGCAAATCTACGAGCAGTACTTC.

This clone was seen a few times. The V and J genes are TRBV13 and TRBJ2-3; 10 nucleotides line up with TRBD2. The germline V gene has CDR1 PRHDT and CDR2 FYEKMQ (reference sequence). V lost 4 bases and J lost 0; bases outside the gene matches: 10. The CDR3 extends over 18 amino acids. CDR3 protein: CASSYGLAGVTSTDTQYF. The CDR3 DNA follows: TGTGCCAGCAGCTACGGGCTAGCGGGAGTGACTAGCACAGATACGCAGTATTTT.

The chain joins TRBV7-3 to TRBJ2-3, with 7 bases that match TRBD1. Germline assignment: CDR1 SGHTA and CDR2 FQGTGA. V trimming: 5 bases; J trimming: 2 bases; junction bases outside the gene matches: 4. This CDR3 contains 14 residues. CDR3 region: CASSPDRYTDTQYF. Written as DNA, the CDR3 is TGTGCCAGCAGCCCGGACAGGTACACAGATACGCAGTATTTT.

The genes are TRBV27 and TRBJ1-4; a weak D match, TRBD1 (5 bases). Germline lookup yields CDR1 MNHEY and CDR2 SMNVEV (reference sequence). The CDR3 runs 19 residues. V dropped 2 bases and J dropped 3 bases, with 22 bases sitting between them. CDR3 protein: CASSLAGGYMGGANEKLFF. Written as DNA, the CDR3 is TGTGCCAGCAGTTTAGCCGGGGGTTATATGGGGGGAGCTAATGAAAAACTGTTTTTT. The full variable domain, rest sourced from reference TRBV27 and TRBJ1-4, is EAQVTQNPRYLITVTGKKLTVTCSQNMNHEYMSWYRQDPGLGLRQIYYSMNVEVTDKGDVPEGYKVSRKEKRNFPLILESPSPNQTSLYFCASSLAGGYMGGANEKLFFGSGTQLSVL.

This clone is medium-sized (0.01 to 0.1%). The chain uses TRBV4-2 and TRBJ2-1, with TRBD1 matching 12 bases. There are 16 residues in the CDR3. In germline, CDR1 is LGHNA, CDR2 YNFKEQ. V gave up 0 bases and J gave up 9 bases; unmatched junction bases: 6. CDR3 in DNA: TGTGCCAGCAGCCAAGATGGGGACAGGGGGCGCGGTGAGCAGTTCTTC. It codes for CASSQDGDRGRGEQFF.

This clone was counted between two and nine times. The rearrangement joins TRBV5-4 to TRBJ1-5, with 8 bases identical to TRBD1. The CDR3 covers 15 residues. The V segment lost 3 bases and the J segment 2 bases; nucleotides outside the gene matches: 4. Germline V gives CDR1 SGHNT, CDR2 YYREEE (reference sequence). The CDR3 loop is CASSSRGQGNQPQHF. Here the CDR3 DNA reads TGTGCCAGCAGCTCCAGGGGACAGGGCAATCAGCCCCAGCATTTT.

The sample holds one count of this clone. V usage is TRBV6-5 and J usage is TRBJ1-2; D gene uncertain. Trimming removed 10 bases at V and 8 bases at J, with 20 bases between. Germline V CDR1 and CDR2: MNHEY, SVGAGI. This CDR3 has 13 amino acids. CDR3 sequence: CATRLDGLGGYTF. The CDR3 region has the DNA TGTGCCACCAGATTGGACGGGCTGGGGGGCTACACCTTC.

The rearrangement joins TRBV5-1 to TRBJ2-1; perhaps TRBD2 as D (5 bases). CDR1 is SGHRS, CDR2 YFSETQ, per germline. V dropped 0 bases and J dropped 5 bases, with 12 bases sitting between them. The CDR3 loop spans 15 amino acids. The CDR3 loop is CASSLGLAPHNEQFF. CDR3 DNA sequence: TGCGCCAGCAGCTTGGGTCTAGCCCCCCACAATGAGCAGTTCTTC.

This rearrangement joins TRBV6-5 to TRBJ1-2; D unclear. Germline V gives CDR1 MNHEY, CDR2 SVGAGI. Trimming left V 4 bases short and J 0 bases short, with 9 bases between. The CDR3 consists of 14 residues. The CDR3 region is CASSWTAANYGYTF. The DNA of the CDR3 is TGTGCCAGCAGTTGGACCGCTGCTAACTATGGCTACACCTTC.

Here the CDR3 reads CASSLGGVFQPQHF. Written as DNA, the CDR3 is TGTGCCAGCAGCTTAGGAGGAGTTTTTCAGCCCCAGCATTTT. The rearrangement uses TRBV7-8 and TRBJ1-5; D not certain. The CDR3 is 14 residues long. CDR1 and CDR2 (germline): SGHVS, FQNEAQ. V dropped 1 base and J dropped 6 bases, with 10 bases sitting between them.

The chain carries TRBV6-1 and TRBJ2-5; the match to TRBD2 covers 11 bases. The junction had 4 bases not matched to a gene; V was cut back by 2 bases and J by 2 bases. Looked up from germline, CDR1 is MNHNS and CDR2 is SASEGT. This CDR3 has 16 amino acids. CDR3 in amino acids: CASSESLAGGQETQYF. CDR3 sequence (DNA): TGTGCCAGCAGTGAATCCTTAGCGGGGGGGCAAGAGACCCAGTACTTC.

This chain uses TRBV6-6 with TRBJ2-3; no definite D call. Per the germline V gene, CDR1 is MNHNY and CDR2 is SVGAGI (reference sequence). The V gene lost 8 bases and the J gene lost 2 bases, with 11 bases spanning the gap. The CDR3 has 13 amino acids. The CDR3 here is CASREAVTDTQYF. The CDR3 bases are TGTGCCAGCCGAGAGGCGGTCACAGATACGCAGTATTTT.

This clone was counted a few times. This sequence joins TRBV6-6 and TRBJ1-2, with 7 bases matching TRBD1. Losses at the gene ends were 7 bases for V and 7 bases for J; bases not matched to a gene: 15. In germline, CDR1 is MNHNY, CDR2 SVGAGI (reference sequence). This CDR3 contains 15 residues. The CDR3 loop reads CASTPFQGVGGGYTF. CDR3 sequence (DNA): TGTGCCAGCACTCCCTTCCAGGGGGTAGGTGGTGGCTACACCTTC.

By share, this clone counts as medium-sized (0.01 to 0.1%). The genes are TRBV4-2 and TRBJ2-5, with 7 bases lining up with TRBD1. The CDR3 totals 15 residues. The ends lost 1 base at V and 2 bases at J; junction bases unmatched: 4. The germline V gene encodes CDR1 LGHNA and CDR2 YNFKEQ. CDR3 sequence reads: CASSQASGQQETQYF. The CDR3 nucleotides read TGTGCCAGCAGCCAAGCCTCGGGACAGCAAGAGACCCAGTACTTC.

This chain connects TRBV19 to TRBJ2-7; the D is unclear. This CDR3 contains 14 residues. The ends were cut back, 0 bases at V and 6 bases at J, with 12 bases in the middle. Germline loops: CDR1 LNHDA, CDR2 SQIVND (reference sequence). The CDR3 spells CASSIDAAQSEQYF. In DNA form, the CDR3 reads TGTGCCAGTAGTATAGATGCCGCACAGAGCGAGCAGTACTTC.

This chain joins TRBV15 and TRBJ2-4; 11 bases match TRBD2. The CDR3 totals 15 residues. Germline V gives CDR1 LNHNV, CDR2 YYDKDF (reference sequence). The ends lost 3 bases at V and 7 bases at J; junction bases unmatched: 5. The CDR3 sequence is CATSSRLAGWNIQYF. DNA of the CDR3: TGTGCCACCAGCAGCCGACTAGCGGGGTGGAACATTCAGTACTTC.

This chain joins TRBV6-5 and TRBJ2-3; D is unresolved. From germline, CDR1 is MNHEY and CDR2 SVGAGI. The V end lost 2 bases, the J end lost 6 bases, and 3 bases lay between the germline ends. This CDR3 has 11 amino acids. The CDR3: CASSYGDTQYF. In DNA form, the CDR3 reads TGTGCCAGCAGTTACGGCGATACGCAGTATTTT.

The chain has TRBV19 and TRBJ1-5; D perhaps matches TRBD1 (6 bases). The CDR3 is made up of 13 amino acids. V lost 6 bases, J lost 7 bases, and 13 bases lay in between. CDR1 and CDR2 (germline): LNHDA, SQIVND (reference sequence). CDR3: CASRVQGLQPQHF. DNA of the CDR3: TGTGCCAGTAGAGTACAGGGTCTACAGCCCCAGCATTTT. Full variable domain (missing parts from reference TRBV19 and TRBJ1-5): DGGITQSPKYLFRKEGQNVTLSCEQNLNHDAMYWYRQDPGQGLRLIYYSQIVNDFQKGDIAEGYSVSREKKESFPLTVTSAQKNPTAFYLCASRVQGLQPQHFGDGTRLSIL.

This sequence joins TRBV6-4 and TRBJ2-1; D call uncertain. The CDR3 contains 14 residues. V was trimmed by 9 bases and J by 0 bases, leaving 12 bases between them. The germline V gene has CDR1 MRHNA and CDR2 SNTAGT. The CDR3 protein is CARTPEASYNEQFF. In nucleotides, the CDR3 is TGTGCCAGAACCCCAGAGGCCTCCTACAATGAGCAGTTCTTC.

The chain recombines TRBV2 with TRBJ2-7, with D tentatively TRBD1 (5 bases). The CDR3 is made up of 15 amino acids. V was trimmed by 7 bases and J by 0 bases, leaving 16 bases between them. CDR1 is SNHLY, CDR2 FYNNEI, per germline. The CDR3 bases are TGTGCCAGCAAAGTAGCAGGGTTGAGCTCCTACGAGCAGTACTTC. Its protein product is CASKVAGLSSYEQYF.

The V call is TRBV5-1, the J call TRBJ2-3; D gene unclear. The CDR3 is 17 residues long. Per the germline V gene, CDR1 is SGHRS and CDR2 is YFSETQ. Trimming shortened V by 3 bases and J by 1 base, and 18 bases separated the two germline ends. Written as DNA, the CDR3 is TGCGCCAGCAGCTCTACTGGACCCTCGGTCGGCACAGATACGCAGTATTTT. Translated, it gives CASSSTGPSVGTDTQYF.

The rearrangement uses TRBV29-1 and TRBJ1-2, with D tentatively TRBD1 (6 bases). V was shortened by 1 base and J by 1 base, with 13 bases between the two germline ends. The CDR3 runs to 15 residues. Looked up from germline, CDR1 is SQVTM and CDR2 is ANQGSEA. CDR3 in DNA: TGCAGCGTTGAAGGAGGGGGGGGTTTTAACTATGGCTACACCTTC. It translates to CSVEGGGGFNYGYTF.

This clone turned up a few times. The rearrangement links TRBV7-2 to TRBJ1-2; 11 nucleotides match TRBD1. This CDR3 comprises 14 residues. J lost 7 bases, V lost 3 bases, and 4 bases had no gene match. From germline, CDR1 is SGHTA and CDR2 FQGNSA. CDR3 DNA sequence: TGTGCCAGCAGCTTTACGGACAGGGGGCTTGGCTACACCTTC. Its protein is CASSFTDRGLGYTF.